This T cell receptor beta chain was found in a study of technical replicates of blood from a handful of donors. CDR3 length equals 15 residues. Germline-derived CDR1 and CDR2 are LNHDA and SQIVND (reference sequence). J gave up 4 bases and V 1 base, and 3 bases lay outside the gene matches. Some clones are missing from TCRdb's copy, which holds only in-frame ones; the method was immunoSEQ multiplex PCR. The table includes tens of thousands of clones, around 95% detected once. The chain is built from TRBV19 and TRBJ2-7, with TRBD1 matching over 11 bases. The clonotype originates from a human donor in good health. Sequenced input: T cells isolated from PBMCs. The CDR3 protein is CASSIGDRGVYEQYF. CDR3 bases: TGTGCCAGTAGTATAGGGGACAGGGGGGTTTACGAGCAGTACTTC.